A selection of T cell receptor beta chains follows, all from one sample in a study of T cell responses to AZD1222 COVID-19 vaccine. Generated by immunoSEQ multiplex PCR, the TCRdb table keeps only in-frame clones and is missing some. Altogether around 150,000 clones are present, about 90% being singletons, with the ten largest covering around 7.6%. Sequenced material: peripheral blood, taken 28 days after the second dose of the MenACWY control vaccine. These receptors came from an adult who received the MenACWY meningococcal vaccine as a control. CDR3s include the opening cysteine and the closing phenylalanine or tryptophan. D genes are given only for firm matches. Only part of the rows carry a size: once, few, many, or a class if the clone is expanded.

TGTGCCAGCAGTTTAAGCAGGGGTCAGCCCCAGCATTTT	CASSLSRGQPQHF	TRBV28	TRBJ1-5	.	.
TGTGCCAGCAGCTTAGGGCCCGCAGGGGATTCTGGAAACACCATATATTTT	CASSLGPAGDSGNTIYF	TRBV7-2	TRBJ1-3	.	.
TGTGCCAGCAGCGTTAACATAAACACCGGGGAGCTGTTTTTT	CASSVNINTGELFF	TRBV9	TRBJ2-2	.	.
TGTGCCAGCAGAAAACCACTTCAGGGTGACGAGCAGTACTTC	CASRKPLQGDEQYF	TRBV6-5	TRBJ2-7	.	.
TGTGCCACCAGTGATTTAGGGGGCTCCTACAATGAGCAGTTCTTC	CATSDLGGSYNEQFF	TRBV24-1	TRBJ2-1	.	.
TGTGCAACGAAAAACTGGGGAGGGCCGGATAAGCAGTTCTTC	CATKNWGGPDKQFF	TRBV19	TRBJ2-1	TRBD2	.
TGTGCCAGCCTAGGATGGGGGACTAGCGATGCTGGTACGCAGTATTTT	CASLGWGTSDAGTQYF	TRBV28	TRBJ2-3	TRBD2	.
TGTGCCAGCAGCCTCCGGGACGCCGGTTGGGAGACCCAGTACTTC	CASSLRDAGWETQYF	TRBV6-5	TRBJ2-5	.	.
TGCAGCGTCCAGGGGACACCTTACTTC	CSVQGTPYF	TRBV29-1	TRBJ1-2	.	.
TGTGCCAGCAGTAATTATAGGGACTACCCCTACGAGCAGTACTTC	CASSNYRDYPYEQYF	TRBV28	TRBJ2-7	TRBD2	.
TGTGCCAGCAGAGGGACAGCTTCACCCCTCCACTTT	CASRGTASPLHF	TRBV12-3/TRBV12-4	TRBJ1-6	TRBD1	.
TGTGCCAGCAGCCGACTAGCGGGAGTCGGGGAGCTGTTTTTT	CASSRLAGVGELFF	TRBV27	TRBJ2-2	TRBD2	.
TGCGCCAGCAGCCAAGAGGTCGGGAGCTATGGCTACACCTTC	CASSQEVGSYGYTF	TRBV4-3	TRBJ1-2	.	.
TGCGCCAGCAGCTTGGGCAGTAACACTGAAGCTTTCTTT	CASSLGSNTEAFF	TRBV5-1	TRBJ1-1	.	.
TGTGCCAGCAGTTACGCCTCGGCGGGGACAGGGTACGAGCAGTACTTC	CASSYASAGTGYEQYF	TRBV28	TRBJ2-7	TRBD1	few
TGTGCCAGCAGCTTGGACAGCACAGATACGCAGTATTTT	CASSLDSTDTQYF	TRBV5-4	TRBJ2-3	.	.
TGTGCCAGCAGCTTGGGGGGAACTAACTATGGCTACACCTTC	CASSLGGTNYGYTF	TRBV5-6	TRBJ1-2	.	.
TGTGCCAGCAGTTTGGAGGTGTTAGATTCACCCCTCCACTTT	CASSLEVLDSPLHF	TRBV27	TRBJ1-6	.	.
TGTGCCATCAGTGAACAGATTTCAACTAATGAAAAACTGTTTTTT	CAISEQISTNEKLFF	TRBV10-3	TRBJ1-4	.	.
TGCAGCGTTGAAGCCCCAGGCGGGGAGCTGTTTTTT	CSVEAPGGELFF	TRBV29-1	TRBJ2-2	.	once
TGCGCCAGCAGCTTGGTGCCAGGGGGCAGTGGAGATACGCAGTATTTT	CASSLVPGGSGDTQYF	TRBV5-1	TRBJ2-3	TRBD1	once
TGTGCCATCAGTGAGCCAACAGGGAAAGACTACAATGAGCAGTTCTTC	CAISEPTGKDYNEQFF	TRBV10-3	TRBJ2-1	.	.
TGTGCCAGCTCAGCATATACGGCAGGGGGCGCAGGGGACACTGAAGCTTTCTTT	CASSAYTAGGAGDTEAFF	TRBV18	TRBJ1-1	TRBD1	once
TGTGCCAGTACCAACCCCGGGGGACAGGGCGTACCTGGGGCCAACGTCCTGACTTTC	CASTNPGGQGVPGANVLTF	TRBV19	TRBJ2-6	TRBD1	.
TGTGCCACCAGCCTGACAGGGACCCAAGAGACCCAGTACTTC	CATSLTGTQETQYF	TRBV24-1	TRBJ2-5	TRBD1	.
TGTGCCACCAGCAGATCACGAGGGGGTCCCTACGAGCAGTACTTC	CATSRSRGGPYEQYF	TRBV15	TRBJ2-7	.	.
TGTGCCAGTAGTATAGGGGGACAGGGGAGCTCCTACGAGCAGTACTTC	CASSIGGQGSSYEQYF	TRBV19	TRBJ2-7	TRBD1	.
TGTGCCAGTAGTTACGGTTGGGCAGGGATCTCACCCCTCCACTTT	CASSYGWAGISPLHF	TRBV19	TRBJ1-6	.	.
TGTGCCAGCAGTGAAGTTGGCTCTGGGGCCAACGTCCTGACTTTC	CASSEVGSGANVLTF	TRBV6-1	TRBJ2-6	.	.
TGTGCCAGCAGGGGACCGGGACTAGCGTCAGAGACCCAGTACTTC	CASRGPGLASETQYF	TRBV7-2	TRBJ2-5	TRBD2	.
TGCGCCAGCAGCGGGGATACGCAGTATTTT	CASSGDTQYF	TRBV5-1	TRBJ2-3	.	once
TGTGCCAGCAGTGACAGGGGGACCCCTACTAACTATGGCTACACCTTC	CASSDRGTPTNYGYTF	TRBV2	TRBJ1-2	TRBD1	.
TGTGCCAGCAGTGGGCGGGACGAGGGGCCCCAGCATTTT	CASSGRDEGPQHF	TRBV2	TRBJ1-5	.	.
TGTGCCAGCAGCCAAAAGAGATCAGACAGCCACTCTGGAAACACCATATATTTT	CASSQKRSDSHSGNTIYF	TRBV3-1/TRBV3-2	TRBJ1-3	.	once
TGTGCCAGCACCCAGGCCCGGGGGCTAGCTGGAAACACCATATATTTT	CASTQARGLAGNTIYF	TRBV5-5	TRBJ1-3	.	.
TGCGCCAGCAGTCGCGCAGCTCCCATCTCCTATTCGTACAATGAGCAGTTCTTC	CASSRAAPISYSYNEQFF	TRBV23-1	TRBJ2-1	.	.
TGTGCCAGTACCCTAAGGGGCCAGGGGGCGAACACCGGGGAGCTGTTTTTT	CASTLRGQGANTGELFF	TRBV19	TRBJ2-2	TRBD1	.
TGTGCCAGCAGTCGGGCTTTACCCTCCTACGAGCAGTACTTC	CASSRALPSYEQYF	TRBV6-4	TRBJ2-7	.	.
TGTGCCAGTAGTATACCCGGTTTTCAGCCCCAGCATTTT	CASSIPGFQPQHF	TRBV19	TRBJ1-5	.	.
TGTGCCAGCAGTAGCGGCAATGAGCAGTTCTTC	CASSSGNEQFF	TRBV6-5	TRBJ2-1	.	.
TGTGCCACCAGTGATTCGCGCACCGCGGCTCAAGAGACCCAGTACTTC	CATSDSRTAAQETQYF	TRBV24-1	TRBJ2-5	.	.
TGTGCCAGCAGTTTAGGTGCGGGCCACCGAGGGGGCTACGAGCAGTACTTC	CASSLGAGHRGGYEQYF	TRBV27	TRBJ2-7	.	.
TGTGCCAGCAGCCAAGGACGGAACTATGGCTACACCTTC	CASSQGRNYGYTF	TRBV28	TRBJ1-2	.	.
TGTGCCAGCAGCCTACAGGGGCACAGTGGAAACACCATATATTTT	CASSLQGHSGNTIYF	TRBV28	TRBJ1-3	TRBD1	.
TGTGCCAGCAGCTCGGGACAGTCTTTCTACAATGAGCAGTTCTTC	CASSSGQSFYNEQFF	TRBV7-2	TRBJ2-1	TRBD1	.